This T cell receptor (beta chain) was documented in a study of blood T cell repertoires in COVID-19. Background on the study: T cells, B-cell-depleted T cells, or PBMCs provided the cDNA or gDNA that served as material.

Germline V CDR1 and CDR2: MDHEN, SYDVKM. Trimming at V came to 1 base and at J to 10 bases, leaving 16 bases not matched to a gene. This CDR3 is 18 amino acids long. Per the study methods: Nucleated cell number was recorded as an estimate derived from reference gene primer amplification. Using immunoSEQ multiplex PCR, the repertoire was profiled, and TCRdb retains in-frame clones only, with some absent. Clone size and the V and J calls come from that table; the DNA yielded D and trimming. In the table there are 95,000 to 110,000 clones, around 85% of which are singletons. V and J are TRBV28 and TRBJ1-6, with 7 bases lining up with TRBD1. This TCR was sampled from a woman aged 80 or over with active or convalescent COVID-19. Sequenced: peripheral blood. CDR3 loop: CASSLSSMEGARGSPLHF. CDR3 DNA sequence: TGTGCCAGCAGTTTATCCTCGATGGAGGGGGCTCGGGGGTCACCCCTCCACTTT.